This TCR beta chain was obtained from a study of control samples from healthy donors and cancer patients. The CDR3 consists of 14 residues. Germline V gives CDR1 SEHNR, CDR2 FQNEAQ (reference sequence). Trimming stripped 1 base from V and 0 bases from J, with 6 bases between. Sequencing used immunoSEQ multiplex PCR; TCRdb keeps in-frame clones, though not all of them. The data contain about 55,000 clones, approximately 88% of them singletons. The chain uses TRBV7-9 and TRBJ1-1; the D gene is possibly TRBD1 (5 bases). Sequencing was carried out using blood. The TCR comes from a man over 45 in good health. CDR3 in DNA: TGTGCCAGCAGCTTAGGAGGGGTGAACACTGAAGCTTTCTTT. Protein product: CASSLGGVNTEAFF.